This TCR beta chain derives from a study of T cell responses to AZD1222 COVID-19 vaccine. Study information: Second doses at about 4 or about 12 weeks were pooled. General study findings and limits: The donor cohort was predominantly white British with a female majority, and clonal diversity may have been underestimated. Spike-specific TCR depth and breadth grew after two AZD1222 doses.

The germline CDR1 and CDR2 sequences are SGHDN and FVKESK. V was cut by 1 base and J by 10 bases, with 7 bases left in between. This CDR3 region has 11 residues. Libraries were prepared by immunoSEQ multiplex PCR; TCRdb keeps only in-frame clonotypes and omits some of them. The sample gives more than 70,000 clones, 65% to 90% of which show up once; approximately 8% is in the top ten. Of note for this clone: Its antigen remains unknown.

The source of this sequence is an adult in good health. Material: peripheral blood, obtained on day 0 of AZD1222 vaccination. The chain is built from TRBV14 and TRBJ1-1; D call uncertain. CDR3 in DNA: TGTGCCAGCAGCCAAGGCTCTGGAGCTTTCTTT. This encodes CASSQGSGAFF.